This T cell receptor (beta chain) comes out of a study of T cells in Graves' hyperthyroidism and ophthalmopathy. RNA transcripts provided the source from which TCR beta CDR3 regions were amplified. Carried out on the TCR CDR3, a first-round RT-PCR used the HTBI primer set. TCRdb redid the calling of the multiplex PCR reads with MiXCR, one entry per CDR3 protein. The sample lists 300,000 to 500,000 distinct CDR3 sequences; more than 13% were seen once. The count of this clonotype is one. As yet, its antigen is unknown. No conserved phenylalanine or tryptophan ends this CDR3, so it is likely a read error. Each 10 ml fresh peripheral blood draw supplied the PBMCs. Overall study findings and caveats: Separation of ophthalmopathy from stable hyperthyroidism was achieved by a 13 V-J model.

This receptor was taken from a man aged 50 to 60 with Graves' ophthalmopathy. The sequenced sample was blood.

CDR3 residues: CSVNGDSTNEKLFS. CDR3 DNA: TGCAGCGTGAACGGGGACAGCACTAATGAAAAACTGTTTTCT. This chain connects TRBV29-1 to TRBJ1-4; 7 nucleotides agree with TRBD1. V was pared by 6 bases and J by 2 bases, with 6 bases of the junction left unmatched. The CDR3 loop spans 14 amino acids. Germline-derived CDR1 and CDR2 are SQVTM and ANQGSEA.